This record looks at one TCR beta chain sequence and its context. This specimen comes from a study of cytomegalovirus exposure and HLA in healthy donors. PCR amplification relied on 60 Vbeta primers (plus 13 Jbeta primers). TCRdb's table, derived via immunoSEQ multiplex PCR, lists solely in-frame clones and lacks some. The profile shows about 120,000 clones, 81% of them singletons. The CDR3 extends over 18 amino acids. V lost 2 bases, J lost 3 bases, and 22 bases lay in between. Per the germline V gene, CDR1 is LGHNA and CDR2 is YSLEER. The sample comprised PBMCs. The chain uses TRBV4-3 and TRBJ1-1; D gene ambiguous. This receptor was obtained from a man aged 18 to 30 in good health and CMV-seropositive. The CDR3 nucleotides are TGCGCCAGCAGCCAATCAACCAGCGGGGTTTTAGTGGACACTGAAGCTTTCTTT. Translation: CASSQSTSGVLVDTEAFF.